A single sample is the source of the 26 T cell receptor beta chains below, sequenced in a study of control samples from healthy donors and cancer patients. Profiled with immunoSEQ multiplex PCR; TCRdb holds only in-frame clones, not every one. The sample records about 150,000 clones, about 90% being singletons. The sequencing input was blood. These receptors all come from a young man in good health.

CDR3 nucleotide sequence: TGTGCCAGCAGCCAACCCGGGACACTCTCCTACGAGCAGTACTTC. It codes for CASSQPGTLSYEQYF. V gene TRBV14 combines with J gene TRBJ2-7; D possibly corresponds to TRBD1 (6 bases). The CDR3 length is 15 residues. Germline V gene lookup returns CDR1 SGHDN and CDR2 FVKESK. The ends were cut back, 2 bases at V and 0 bases at J, with 11 bases in the middle. The full variable domain, its missing parts supplied by reference TRBV14 and TRBJ2-7, is EAGVTQFPSHSVIEKGQTVTLRCDPISGHDNLYWYRRVMGKEIKFLLHFVKESKQDESGMPNNRFLAERTGGTYSTLKVQPAELEDSGVYFCASSQPGTLSYEQYFGPGTRLTVT.

This chain links TRBV18 with TRBJ1-5; D gene unclear. Germline assignment: CDR1 KGHSH and CDR2 LQKENI. V dropped 4 bases and J dropped 3 bases, with 10 bases sitting between them. The CDR3 covers 14 residues. CDR3 nucleotides: TGTGCCAGCTCACTAGGACGGGACAATCAGCCCCAGCATTTT. Amino acids: CASSLGRDNQPQHF.

To note about this clone: The same CDR3 arises from other DNA sequences in this sample as well. This chain connects TRBV12-3 or TRBV12-4 to TRBJ2-1; D is unresolved. This CDR3 region has 12 residues. Trimming left V 6 bases short and J 3 bases short, with 6 bases between. CDR3: CASSLSYNEQFF. The DNA for the CDR3 is TGTGCCAGCAGCCTGAGCTACAATGAGCAGTTCTTC.

The chain links TRBV3-1 (or the pseudogene TRBV3-2) to TRBJ2-2; D possibly corresponds to TRBD2 (6 bases). This CDR3 has 17 amino acids. V lost 3 bases to trimming and J lost 2 bases, with 16 bases between them. Germline V gene sequence: CDR1 LGHDT, CDR2 YNNKEL (reference sequence). The CDR3 DNA is TGTGCCAGCAGCCATGAGGGGCTAGCGAGCAACACCGGGGAGCTGTTTTTT. Translated: CASSHEGLASNTGELFF.

V usage is TRBV4-2 and J usage is TRBJ2-1; D is unresolved. CDR3 length equals 15 residues. CDR1 is LGHNA and CDR2 is YNFKEQ in the germline V gene. V dropped 0 bases and J dropped 0 bases, with 6 bases sitting between them. The CDR3 DNA sequence: TGTGCCAGCAGCCAAGATCCCGGCTCCTACAATGAGCAGTTCTTC. Its protein product is CASSQDPGSYNEQFF.

The chain carries TRBV19 and TRBJ1-4, with D possibly matching TRBD1 (5 bases). This CDR3 is 14 amino acids long. CDR1 is LNHDA and CDR2 is SQIVND in the germline V gene (reference sequence). The V gene lost 8 bases and the J gene lost 8 bases, with 18 bases spanning the gap. In nucleotides, the CDR3 is TGTGCCAGTCGGGTCGGAGGGGAAGGGGAAAAACTGTTTTTT. It encodes CASRVGGEGEKLFF.

The chain couples TRBV5-4 to TRBJ2-3; D is ambiguous. Trimming took off 7 bases at V and 0 bases at J, with 15 bases between the two ends. This CDR3 contains 15 residues. Germline loops: CDR1 SGHNT, CDR2 YYREEE (reference sequence). CDR3 in amino acids: CASGSGKSSTDTQYF. The DNA of the CDR3 is TGTGCCAGCGGTTCAGGAAAATCTAGCACAGATACGCAGTATTTT.

V is TRBV27 and J is TRBJ1-2, with D tentatively TRBD1 (6 bases). Between the trimmed V and J ends, which lost 8 bases and 4 bases, there was a span of 23 bases. The germline V gene has CDR1 MNHEY and CDR2 SMNVEV (reference sequence). This CDR3 region has 16 residues. The CDR3 here is CASGTGMRALGYGYTF. The CDR3 DNA sequence: TGTGCCAGCGGTACAGGGATGAGGGCGCTGGGCTATGGCTACACCTTC.

This chain joins TRBV3-1 (or the pseudogene TRBV3-2) and TRBJ2-3; unclear D gene. The CDR3 contains 15 residues. Germline CDR1 LGHDT, CDR2 YNNKEL (reference sequence). The V end lost 0 bases, the J end lost 6 bases, and 13 bases lay between the germline ends. DNA for the CDR3: TGTGCCAGCAGCCAAGAACGACCCATTGGGGATACGCAGTATTTT. It codes for CASSQERPIGDTQYF.

This clone occurred once. The V call is TRBV2, the J call TRBJ1-1; no reliable D call. Trimming cost V 8 bases and J 7 bases, with 14 bases left between them. Germline loops: CDR1 SNHLY, CDR2 FYNNEI. The CDR3 has 12 amino acids. CDR3 bases: TGTGCCAGCCAAGGGTCGGAGGATGAAGCTTTCTTT. It codes for CASQGSEDEAFF.

The V gene is TRBV5-6, the J gene TRBJ2-7; D is unclear. Germline V CDR1 and CDR2: SGHDT, YYEEEE. V lost 2 bases and J lost 0, with 9 bases in between. This CDR3 region has 14 residues. The CDR3 sequence: CASSFRPLSYEQYF. The DNA of the CDR3 is TGTGCCAGCAGCTTCAGACCCCTCTCCTACGAGCAGTACTTC.

In its sample, this clone was seen a few times. This chain joins TRBV27 and TRBJ2-7; TRBD2 matches 13 bases. Germline CDR1 reads MNHEY; CDR2 reads SMNVEV (reference sequence). This CDR3 comprises 15 residues. V was pared by 6 bases and J by 2 bases, with 4 bases of the junction left unmatched. The CDR3 sequence: CASSGTSGTTYEQYF. The CDR3 bases are TGTGCCAGCAGCGGGACTAGCGGGACAACCTACGAGCAGTACTTC.

CDR3: CASSSGVSYNEQFF. The CDR3 coding sequence is TGTGCCAGCAGTTCAGGGGTCTCCTACAATGAGCAGTTCTTC. V usage is TRBV2 and J usage is TRBJ2-1, with D possibly matching TRBD1 (6 bases). Trimming shortened V by 5 bases and J by 0 bases, and 8 bases separated the two germline ends. CDR3 length equals 14 residues. CDR1 SNHLY and CDR2 FYNNEI come from the germline V gene.

The rearrangement joins TRBV19 to TRBJ2-5; 10 bases align to TRBD2. This CDR3 is 15 amino acids long. Germline CDR1 is LNHDA and CDR2 is SQIVND (reference sequence). Trimming at V came to 5 bases and at J to 4 bases, leaving 7 bases not matched to a gene. The CDR3 DNA reads as TGTGCCAGTAGTCCTAGCGGGGGCCCTCTAGAGACCCAGTACTTC. Residues: CASSPSGGPLETQYF.

This clone was detected a few times. The chain combines TRBV18 with TRBJ1-2; D may be TRBD1 (5 bases). Looked up from germline, CDR1 is KGHSH and CDR2 is LQKENI. Trimming cost V 2 bases and J 1 base, with 11 bases left between them. The CDR3 is made up of 15 amino acids. The CDR3 DNA is TGTGCCAGCTCACCAGGGGCAGGAATTAACTATGGCTACACCTTC. Protein sequence: CASSPGAGINYGYTF. The full variable domain, its missing parts supplied by reference TRBV18 and TRBJ1-2, is NAGVMQNPRHLVRRRGQEARLRCSPMKGHSHVYWYRQLPEEGLKFMVYLQKENIIDESGMPKERFSAEFPKEGPSILRIQQVVRGDSAAYFCASSPGAGINYGYTFGSGTRLTVV.

This chain uses TRBV14 with TRBJ2-2, with a tentative D call TRBD2 (6 bases). The V and J ends lost 4 bases and 8 bases respectively, with 17 bases between them. CDR1 is SGHDN and CDR2 is FVKESK in the germline V gene. This CDR3 is 15 amino acids long. The CDR3 reads CASSRGLPGTGELFF. The CDR3, as DNA: TGTGCCAGCAGCCGAGGATTGCCAGGGACTGGGGAGCTGTTTTTT.

The chain carries TRBV6-6 and TRBJ1-4; possible D gene TRBD1, 5 bases. The ends were cut back, 3 bases at V and 7 bases at J, with 12 bases in the middle. The CDR3 consists of 14 residues. CDR1 is MNHNY, CDR2 SVGAGI, per germline (reference sequence). The chain's CDR3 is CASSYGQGGEKLFF. The DNA for the CDR3 is TGTGCCAGCAGTTATGGGCAGGGTGGTGAAAAACTGTTTTTT.

The chain couples TRBV2 to TRBJ1-1; D might be TRBD1 (6 bases). The CDR3 loop spans 15 amino acids. V was clipped by 6 bases and J by 4 bases, with 18 bases between them. Germline values: CDR1 SNHLY, CDR2 FYNNEI. The CDR3 protein is CASRATGTGSTEAFF. The DNA for the CDR3 is TGTGCCAGCAGGGCTACAGGGACGGGGAGCACTGAAGCTTTCTTT.

This chain connects TRBV15 to TRBJ1-1; D is ambiguous. The CDR3 sequence is 13 residues long. V lost 3 bases to trimming and J lost 4 bases, with 9 bases between them. CDR1 and CDR2 from the germline V gene are LNHNV and YYDKDF (reference sequence). The DNA of the CDR3 is TGTGCCACCAGCAGGGAGAGGGCCACTGAAGCTTTCTTT. It encodes CATSRERATEAFF.

The sample holds one count of this clone. This chain joins TRBV4-1 and TRBJ1-2; D not resolved. Germline V lookup: CDR1 MGHRA, CDR2 YSYEKL. Trimming took off 1 base at V and 0 bases at J, with 9 bases between the two ends. This CDR3 contains 15 residues. Here the CDR3 DNA reads TGCGCCAGCAGCCAAGGACAAGACTCTAACTATGGCTACACCTTC. Its protein is CASSQGQDSNYGYTF.

The gene calls are TRBV29-1 and TRBJ2-7; possibly TRBD1 or TRBD2 for D (6 bases each). The V gene's germline CDR1 is SQVTM and CDR2 ANQGSEA. This CDR3 has 14 amino acids. The CDR3 here is CSVLGTPFGGEQYF. The CDR3 nucleotides read TGCAGTGTCCTTGGGACACCTTTCGGGGGCGAGCAGTACTTC.

DNA of the CDR3: TGTGCCAGCAGCCCGATCCAGGGAATCGGCTACGAGCAGTACTTC. This gives the protein CASSPIQGIGYEQYF. The rearrangement links TRBV7-8 to TRBJ2-7, with D possibly matching TRBD1 (5 bases). Germline lookup yields CDR1 SGHVS and CDR2 FQNEAQ. V was trimmed by 5 bases and J by 3 bases, leaving 17 bases between them. This CDR3 spans 15 amino acids.

V usage is TRBV7-9 and J usage is TRBJ1-4, with D hard to call. Germline V lookup: CDR1 SEHNR, CDR2 FQNEAQ (reference sequence). Trimming stripped 3 bases from V and 7 bases from J, with 12 bases between. The CDR3 is 14 amino acids. The CDR3 here is CASSLEEFTEKLFF. The CDR3 DNA is TGTGCCAGCAGCTTGGAAGAGTTTACTGAAAAACTGTTTTTT.

This clone appeared once. This rearrangement joins TRBV25-1 to TRBJ2-1; D is possibly TRBD1 (6 bases). Germline V gene sequence: CDR1 MGHDK, CDR2 SYGVNS. Deletions cut 10 bases from V and 0 bases from J, with 13 bases between. This CDR3 is built from 14 residues. The CDR3 spells CATSTGSSYNEQFF. DNA for the CDR3: TGTGCCACCTCAACAGGGAGCTCCTACAATGAGCAGTTCTTC.

The chain links TRBV10-3 to TRBJ1-1; 9 nucleotides line up with TRBD1. The CDR3 extends over 16 amino acids. V was clipped by 1 base and J by 0 bases; unmatched bases: 3. Germline assignment: CDR1 ENHRY and CDR2 SYGVKD. DNA for the CDR3: TGTGCCATCAGTGAGTGGGACAGGGCGATGAACACTGAAGCTTTCTTT. Translating gives CAISEWDRAMNTEAFF.

This sequence joins TRBV6-5 and TRBJ2-3; 7 bases match TRBD1. This CDR3 has 13 amino acids. The ends lost 6 bases at V and 4 bases at J; junction bases unmatched: 4. The germline V gene has CDR1 MNHEY and CDR2 SVGAGI. As DNA, the CDR3 is TGTGCCAGCAGCCGACAGGGTTCAGATACGCAGTATTTT. Residues: CASSRQGSDTQYF.